This TCR beta chain was sequenced for a study of cytomegalovirus exposure and HLA in healthy donors listed by TCRdb under 2017. Regarding the research as a whole: The 666 repertoires of the first cohort and the roughly 110 validation repertoires were produced on the same platform, according to a later analysis. In addition to the first cohort of 650 to 750 subjects, a separate validation cohort of about 120 different subjects was used. High-throughput TCR immunosequencing, statistical association of individual TCRs with disease status, and machine learning were combined to predict cytomegalovirus infection status. The study aimed to test whether cataloging public T cell receptors could reveal signatures of past pathogen exposure. Overall study outcomes, separate from this receptor: Across donors, most TCR sequences were observed very rarely, whereas some public TCRs were present in many individuals. In vitro tests confirmed that three of the cytomegalovirus-associated TCR beta chains recognize cytomegalovirus antigens. According to the authors, the approach could potentially be generalized to other disease states and immunological phenotypes. The validation cohort had no HLA typing available for a later analysis, so co-occurrence within that cohort was assessed over all 120 or so repertoires. The classifier was reported to diagnose cytomegalovirus status with high specificity and sensitivity in both the original cohort and the validation cohort. The study listed 150 to 200 TCR beta chains as associated with cytomegalovirus. In a later analysis, TCRs clustered in the first cohort were found to also tend to co-occur in the 130 or so validation repertoires, with about 94% of cluster scores above 0.

Donors formed part of the validation cohort, which comprised over a hundred subjects and was distinct from the first cohort of under 750 subjects. The library was generated by the immunoSEQ multiplex PCR assay. The source study handled its data this way. A statistical classification framework was developed to diagnose cytomegalovirus status using the catalog of TCR beta chain sequences. What TCRdb holds here is the immuneACCESS table cut down to in-frame rearrangements. Part of the clones is not present; checked against another copy, under half of the missing clones reflect an unresolved V gene, and the others are unexplained. That table is the source of V, J and clone size, and D and trimming were worked out from the DNA. Recorded for this sample are some 110,000 clones; around 85% of them occurred a single time. The leading ten clones occupy 4.4% of the sample. Concerning this clone itself: It has no known antigen specificity. Nothing much larger sits one base from this clone, and base qualities are not available.

The sequence was collected from a man younger than 35 in good health and CMV-seropositive. Sample: PBMCs.

The DNA sequence is given as TGTGTCAGAGGGGGGACAGCGGGTGAAAAACTGTTTTTT. It specifies CVRGGTAGEKLFF. The rearranged chain carries TRBV7-5 and TRBJ1-4; the table calls TRBD1, which could not be checked here. TRBV7-5 is assigned pseudogene status. The CDR3 numbers 13 residues from cysteine through phenylalanine. CDR3 DNA only is kept here, 39 bases in frame from base 1.